This TCR beta chain is from a study of T cells in Graves' hyperthyroidism and ophthalmopathy (dated by TCRdb to 2018 to 2020). Context from the whole study: Peripheral blood samples were taken at the time of initial diagnosis, prior to any treatment. TCR V-J signatures able to tell the groups apart were searched for in a discovery cohort of some 100 patients, of whom 40 to 45 had Graves' ophthalmopathy and some 60 had stable Graves' hyperthyroidism. Prospective prediction of ophthalmopathy was tested in an independent validation cohort of 18 hyperthyroidism patients and around 16 patients who later progressed to ophthalmopathy. The 90 to 100 discovery patients were randomly split 7:3 into training and test sets. The study also compared thyroid tissue and blood T-cell repertoires from more than 5 Graves' hyperthyroidism patients. Once sampling was done, hyperthyroidism patients were given methimazole at a starting dose of 30 mg daily, whereas ophthalmopathy patients were given high-dose intravenous methylprednisolone. TCR Vbeta CDR3 sequencing of 130 to 150 peripheral blood samples (roughly 43 ophthalmopathy, around 80 hyperthyroidism and some 17 progressor patients) is reported in the paper.

TCR beta CDR3 regions were amplified from RNA transcripts. The TCR CDR3 was subjected to a first round of RT-PCR using the HTBI primer set and the Qiagen OneStep RT-PCR kit. Libraries were constructed in a second round of multiplex PCR, after which size selection and purification were carried out. Sequencing of the libraries was done on an Illumina HiSeq2000 using paired-end 100 bp reads. Per the source publication's procedure: Raw data were processed with SOAPnuke, discarding reads with adapters, uncalled bases, mean Phred below 15, or no exact constant-primer or identifier match. COPE v1.2.5 was used to merge high-quality paired reads, and clonotypes were defined as unique nucleotide sequences. MiTCR v1.1 was used to align the clonotypes against IMGT TRBV, TRBD and TRBJ reference segments. Only V-J combinations with frequency above 0.0001, covering roughly 99% of repertoires, were analysed. A TCS score was defined as the ratio between F50 (clonal expansion) and ExV (chaos), using BLOSUM62-based TCRdist between CDR3 peptides within each V-J. Welch's t-statistics and random forest reduced just over 500 V-J features to 13, which were used in a naive Bayes classifier (R e1071). TCRdb handled the public reads itself, with Q25 trimming in fastp and clone calling in MiXCR, and kept productive beta chains. For every CDR3 protein sequence, its rows merge into one entry that carries the most common genes and DNA. It is TCRdb's table, rather than the study itself, that gives the V and J calls and clone size. In all, the sample holds 380,000 or so distinct CDR3 sequences, and approximately 19% of those were seen once. About 3.5% of the sample rests with the top ten.

Results and caveats for the whole study, not just this receptor: During validation, the model predicted progression to ophthalmopathy a median of approximately 7 months ahead of onset, with almost 71% sensitivity and 72% to 80% specificity. No statistical method was used to set the sample size in advance, and investigators knew the group allocation. Most expanded thyroid clonotypes (frequency above 0.001) were also detected in blood, a finding suggesting that blood repertoires may reflect thyroid immune responses. Ophthalmopathy was separated from stable hyperthyroidism by a 13 V-J signature model, with roughly 88% sensitivity and about 81% specificity obtained in cross-validation and 80%/75% obtained in testing.

Measured from the cysteine to the phenylalanine, the CDR3 is 15 residues long. Only CDR3 DNA remains: 45 bases, in frame from the first base. Sequences SNHLY (CDR1) and FYNNEI (CDR2) are obtained from the germline V gene. Trimmed from V: 6 bases; trimmed from J: 5 bases; junction bases lacking a gene match: 11. Stable Graves' hyperthyroidism was defined as no progression to ophthalmopathy during 18 months of follow-up. The hyperthyroidism patients were between 18 and 65 years old and newly diagnosed, with a disease duration of less than 2 months. Exclusion was applied to patients with uncontrolled infections, other autoimmune diseases, pregnancy or lactation. Clinical symptoms, serum thyroxine and TRAb, thyroid ultrasound, and orbital computed tomography formed the basis for the diagnoses. Ficoll-Paque density gradient centrifugation was used to isolate PBMCs from 9.5 to 10 ml of fresh peripheral blood. Total RNA was extracted using Trizol reagent, and RNA quality was assessed on an Agilent 2100 Bioanalyzer.

At least ten counts were recorded for this clonotype. Its antigen is not yet known. Qualities for individual bases were not recorded, and no much larger clone is one base off. The specimen was blood. This chain joins TRBV2 to TRBJ2-7; TRBD1 agrees with 9 junctional bases. The clonotype comes from a woman between 18 and 30 years old with Graves' hyperthyroidism. The nucleotide sequence is TGTGCCAGCAGCCTGGAAGGGACAGGGCGCCACGAGCAGTACTTC. It codes for CASSLEGTGRHEQYF.